These 12 T cell receptor beta chains originate from one sample sequenced in a study of OX40 agonist ivuxolimab in advanced cancers. Method: immunoSEQ multiplex PCR; TCRdb's copy keeps in-frame clones and lacks some. In the table there are more than 80,000 clones, 65% to 90% of which are singletons. The specimen was CD4+ or CD8+ T cells sorted from blood, collected in a trial of the OX40 agonist ivuxolimab. These receptor sequences come from an adult with an advanced solid tumor such as melanoma, head and neck, liver or kidney cancer.

This clone was counted a single time. V and J are TRBV6-1 and TRBJ1-1, with TRBD1 identical over 8 bases. Per germline, CDR1 MNHNS and CDR2 SASEGT. The CDR3 runs to 15 residues. Trimming took 7 bases from V and 0 from J; bases not matched to a gene: 7. In DNA, the CDR3 is TGTGCCAGCAAAAATCGACAGGGGATGAACACTGAAGCTTTCTTT. Translation: CASKNRQGMNTEAFF.

This chain connects TRBV10-3 to TRBJ2-3; the D is unclear. The CDR3 is made up of 16 amino acids. V lost 2 bases to trimming and J lost 2 bases, with 14 bases between them. Germline V lookup: CDR1 ENHRY, CDR2 SYGVKD. This chain's CDR3 is CAISERSVINTDTQYF. The DNA for the CDR3 is TGTGCCATCAGTGAGCGTTCCGTTATAAACACAGATACGCAGTATTTT.

The chain combines TRBV29-1 with TRBJ1-2, with 7 bases identical to TRBD1. This CDR3 spans 14 amino acids. In germline, CDR1 is SQVTM, CDR2 ANQGSEA. V was clipped by 2 bases and J by 7 bases; unmatched bases: 10. The CDR3 protein is CSVENRGRGGGYTF. Written as DNA, the CDR3 is TGCAGCGTTGAAAACAGGGGTAGGGGAGGTGGCTACACCTTC. The variable domain in full, with the rest retrieved from reference TRBV29-1 and TRBJ1-2, is SAVISQKPSRDICQRGTSLTIQCQVDSQVTMMFWYRQQPGQSLTLIATANQGSEATYESGFVIDKFPISRPNLTFSTLTVSNMSPEDSSIYLCSVENRGRGGGYTFGSGTRLTVV.

V and J are TRBV11-2 and TRBJ2-3; D remains ambiguous. Looked up from germline, CDR1 is SGHAT and CDR2 is FQNNGV. V lost 4 bases to trimming and J lost 6 bases, with 5 bases between them. This CDR3 is 11 amino acids long. The CDR3 loop reads CASSYADTQYF. As DNA, the CDR3 is TGTGCCAGCAGCTATGCTGATACGCAGTATTTT.

This rearrangement joins TRBV5-6 to TRBJ1-5, with a possible D match to TRBD1 (6 bases). The CDR3 spans 14 residues. The V gene lost 4 bases and the J gene lost 4 bases, with 12 bases spanning the gap. Germline CDR1 is SGHDT and CDR2 is YYEEEE. This CDR3 reads CASSGTGTNQPQHF. The CDR3 bases are TGTGCCAGCAGCGGTACCGGGACAAATCAGCCCCAGCATTTT.

This chain connects TRBV7-2 to TRBJ2-1; 8 nucleotides match TRBD2. This CDR3 is built from 15 residues. Germline loops: CDR1 SGHTA, CDR2 FQGNSA. V gave up 3 bases and J gave up 0 bases; unmatched junction bases: 1. CDR3 amino acids: CASSFTSGSYNEQFF. The CDR3 DNA reads as TGTGCCAGCAGCTTTACTAGCGGCTCCTACAATGAGCAGTTCTTC.

This clone has a single count. The V call is TRBV15, the J call TRBJ2-1; TRBD2 matches 8 bases. The length of the CDR3 is 16 residues. Germline V CDR1 and CDR2: LNHNV, YYDKDF (reference sequence). V shed 0 bases and J 3 bases; nucleotides not matched to a gene: 4. CDR3 residues: CATSRDFAGGYNEQFF. CDR3 sequence (DNA): TGTGCCACCAGCAGAGATTTTGCGGGAGGCTACAATGAGCAGTTCTTC. Based on the CDR3 plus reference TRBV15 and TRBJ2-1, the full variable domain is DAMVIQNPRYQVTQFGKPVTLSCSQTLNHNVMYWYQQKSSQAPKLLFHYYDKDFNNEADTPDNFQSRRPNTSFCFLDIRSPGLGDTAMYLCATSRDFAGGYNEQFFGPGTRLTVL.

The chain recombines TRBV11-2 with TRBJ2-7, with TRBD1 as a possible D gene (6 bases). Germline V lookup: CDR1 SGHAT, CDR2 FQNNGV. V was trimmed by 5 bases and J by 1 base, leaving 15 bases between them. The length of the CDR3 is 15 residues. CDR3 region: CASSGNPGASYEQYF. The DNA of the CDR3 is TGTGCCAGCAGCGGAAACCCAGGGGCGTCCTACGAGCAGTACTTC.

This clone has just a few counts. The chain carries TRBV5-1 and TRBJ2-1; 9 nucleotides match TRBD2. Trimming cost V 3 bases and J 7 bases; bases outside gene matches: 11. CDR1 SGHRS and CDR2 YFSETQ come from the germline V gene. CDR3 length: 16 residues. The CDR3 region has the DNA TGCGCCAGCAGCTGGGCTAGCGGGGACCGTCGGAATGAGCAGTTCTTC. Its protein is CASSWASGDRRNEQFF.

V and J are TRBV7-9 and TRBJ2-7; the match to TRBD2 covers 8 bases. Germline values: CDR1 SEHNR, CDR2 FQNEAQ (reference sequence). CDR3 length equals 12 residues. Trimming took 5 bases from V and 8 from J; bases not matched to a gene: 5. In DNA, the CDR3 is TGTGCCAGCAGCCCGACTAGCGAGCAGCAGTACTTC. This codes for CASSPTSEQQYF.

The chain links TRBV7-8 to TRBJ1-1; 7 bases are shared with TRBD1. V was clipped by 2 bases and J by 7 bases; unmatched bases: 7. The CDR3 length is 14 residues. CDR1 and CDR2 (germline): SGHVS, FQNEAQ. The DNA for the CDR3 is TGTGCCAGCAGCTTAAGGGAGACAGGGCTTGAAGCTTTCTTT. Translation gives CASSLRETGLEAFF.

The chain employs TRBV12-5 and TRBJ2-1; TRBD1 matches 8 bases. CDR3 length: 14 amino acids. Germline V gene sequence: CDR1 LGHNT, CDR2 FRNRAP. Trimming at V came to 4 bases and at J to 8 bases, leaving 7 bases not matched to a gene. The CDR3, as DNA: TGTGCTAGTGGTTCAGCAACAGGGGGGTATGAGCAGTTCTTC. This codes for CASGSATGGYEQFF.